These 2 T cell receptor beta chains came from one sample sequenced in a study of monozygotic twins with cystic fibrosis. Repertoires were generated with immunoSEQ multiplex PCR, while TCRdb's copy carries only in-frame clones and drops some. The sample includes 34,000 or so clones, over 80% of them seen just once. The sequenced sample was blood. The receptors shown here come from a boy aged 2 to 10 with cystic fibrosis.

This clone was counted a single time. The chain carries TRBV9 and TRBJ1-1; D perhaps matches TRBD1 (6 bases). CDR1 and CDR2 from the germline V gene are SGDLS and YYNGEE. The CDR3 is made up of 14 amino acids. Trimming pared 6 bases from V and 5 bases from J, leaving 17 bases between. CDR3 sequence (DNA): TGTGCCAGCACTACGGGGGGGCGGATGACTGAAGCTTTCTTT. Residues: CASTTGGRMTEAFF. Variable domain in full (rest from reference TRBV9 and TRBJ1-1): DSGVTQTPKHLITATGQRVTLRCSPRSGDLSVYWYQQSLDQGLQFLIQYYNGEERAKGNILERFSAQQFPDLHSELNLSSLELGDSALYFCASTTGGRMTEAFFGQGTRLTVV.

Here the CDR3 reads CASSPGPDREQYF. As DNA, the CDR3 is TGTGCCAGCAGCCCGGGGCCGGACAGAGAGCAGTACTTC. V gene TRBV6-6 combines with J gene TRBJ2-7; D perhaps matches TRBD1 (6 bases). Looked up from germline, CDR1 is MNHNY and CDR2 is SVGAGI (reference sequence). CDR3 length: 13 residues. Trimming took off 6 bases at V and 7 bases at J, with 16 bases between the two ends.